This TCR beta chain originates from a study of breast tumors, draining lymph nodes, adjacent tissues. Whole-study findings and limits: Tumors had less TCR diversity than lymph nodes, more than nontumor tissue.

The lymph nodes were axillary draining lymph nodes from breast cancer patients. The CDR3 sequence is 14 residues long. Germline assignment: CDR1 KGHSH and CDR2 LQKENI. This clonotype appeared once. Antigen unknown. A much more abundant neighbour one base away suggests this may be a read error. TCRdb analysed the multiplex PCR reads with MiXCR anew, one entry per CDR3 protein. This sample has more than 200,000 distinct CDR3 sequences, with 32% found just once. The specimen was axillary lymph node tissue. The TCR comes from a female donor with breast cancer. Some clones in this sample may be carry-over from other donors' samples. The chain uses TRBV18 and TRBJ2-7; 10 positions agree with TRBD2. The CDR3: CAGSLLAGESGQYF. DNA for the CDR3: TGTGCCGGCTCCCTTCTAGCGGGAGAATCGGGGCAGTACTTC.